Only a few counts were recorded for the clone carrying this T cell receptor (beta chain). Its antigen is undetermined. cDNA molecules, individually, were tagged with unique molecular identifiers. TCRdb reanalysed the 5' RACE reads using MiXCR and keeps one entry per CDR3 protein. In the table there are over 80,000 distinct CDR3 sequences, about an eighth of which are singletons. The germline gives CDR1 SGDLS, CDR2 YYNGEE. Trimming left V 0 bases short and J 0 bases short, with 6 bases between. This CDR3 has 14 residues. The data were taken from a study of early T cells in non-severe SARS-CoV-2 infection. Overall study: Alpha and beta chains were unpaired, from unsorted whole-blood bulk RNA.

Study-wide findings and caveats: Matches to VDJdb favored anti-spike CD8 responses and missed private and CD4 specificities.

The TCR originated in an adult who was a healthcare worker with PCR-confirmed SARS-CoV-2 infection or an uninfected control (not recorded which). The chain is built from TRBV9 and TRBJ1-1; D gene uncertain. Sequencing used whole blood, obtained at baseline. The CDR3 nucleotides read TGTGCCAGCAGCGTAGCCAGTCTGAACACTGAAGCTTTCTTT. Its protein is CASSVASLNTEAFF.